This T cell receptor beta chain emerged from a study of T cell changes during pregnancy in multiple sclerosis. Clones were read by immunoSEQ multiplex PCR, and TCRdb kept only the in-frame ones, dropping some. The sample shows about 87,000 clones, roughly 95% of them seen only once. CDR1 is SGHNT, CDR2 YYREEE, per germline (reference sequence). Trimming removed 4 bases at V and 0 bases at J, with 11 bases between. The length of the CDR3 is 14 residues. Sequenced material: peripheral blood, taken in the third trimester of pregnancy. The sequence was obtained from a female donor in good health, enrolled as a control in a pregnancy study. The chain carries TRBV5-4 and TRBJ2-7; maybe TRBD1 (5 bases). CDR3 bases: TGTGCCAGCAGCGTTTCAGGGTTCTCCTACGAGCAGTACTTC. This encodes CASSVSGFSYEQYF.